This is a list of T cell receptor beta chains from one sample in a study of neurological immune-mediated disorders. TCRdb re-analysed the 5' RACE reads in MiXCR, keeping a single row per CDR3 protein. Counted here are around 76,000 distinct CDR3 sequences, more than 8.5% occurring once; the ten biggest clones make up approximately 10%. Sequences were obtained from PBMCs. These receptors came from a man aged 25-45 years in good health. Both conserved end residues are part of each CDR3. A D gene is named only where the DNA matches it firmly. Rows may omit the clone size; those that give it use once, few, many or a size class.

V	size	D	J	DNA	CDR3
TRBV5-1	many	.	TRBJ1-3	TGCGCCAGCAGCTTGAGGGCTACCGGGGACGCCTCTGGAAACACCATATATTTT	CASSLRATGDASGNTIYF
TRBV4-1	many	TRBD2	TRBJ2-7	TGCGCCAGCAGCCAAAGAGCGGGGGCTTCTCAGCACGAGCAGTACTTC	CASSQRAGASQHEQYF
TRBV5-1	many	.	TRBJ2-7	TGCGCCAGCAGCCCTAACCCGGGGCTGAGCTCCTACGAGCAGTACTTC	CASSPNPGLSSYEQYF
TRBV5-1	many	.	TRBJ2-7	TGCGCCAGCAGCTTGATGGGGACCACTTCCTGGCAGTACTTC	CASSLMGTTSWQYF
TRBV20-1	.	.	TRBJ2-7	TGCAGTTCTAGAGGTGGACTGGGCGAAATCTACGAGCAGTACTTC	CSSRGGLGEIYEQYF
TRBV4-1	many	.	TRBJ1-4	TGCGCCAGCACCCTGGGAGGGGCGATGAATGAAAAACTGTTTTTT	CASTLGGAMNEKLFF
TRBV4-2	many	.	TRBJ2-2	TGTGCCAGCAGCCCCCCTTCGGGCGACACCGGGGAGCTGTTTTTT	CASSPPSGDTGELFF
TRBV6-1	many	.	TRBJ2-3	TGTGCCAGCAGTTTGGTCAGGGGTCGCACAGATACGCAGTATTTT	CASSLVRGRTDTQYF
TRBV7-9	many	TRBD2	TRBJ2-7	TGTGCCAGCAGCCCCCGGGGAGGGAGCGAGCAGTACTTC	CASSPRGGSEQYF
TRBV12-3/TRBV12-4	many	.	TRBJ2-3	TGTGCCAGCACCTTTGGGGACAGCACAGATACGCAGTATTTT	CASTFGDSTDTQYF